One sample yielded the 9 T cell receptor beta chains listed below, sequenced in a study of T cell responses to AZD1222 COVID-19 vaccine. Here immunoSEQ multiplex PCR was the method, and the copy in TCRdb shows in-frame clones only, minus some. The data hold about 140,000 clones, with roughly 92% observed a single time. The material was peripheral blood, obtained on day 0 of AZD1222 vaccination. These receptors originate from an adult in good health.

This chain connects TRBV5-4 to TRBJ2-1; unclear D gene. CDR3 length equals 14 residues. Looked up from germline, CDR1 is SGHNT and CDR2 is YYREEE (reference sequence). Trimming left V 3 bases short and J 11 bases short, with 18 bases between. The CDR3 here is CASSSGPGVNKQFF. Here the CDR3 DNA reads TGTGCCAGCAGCTCCGGTCCCGGAGTTAATAAGCAGTTCTTC.

The chain combines TRBV2 with TRBJ1-2, with D perhaps TRBD1 (5 bases). Germline V lookup: CDR1 SNHLY, CDR2 FYNNEI. Trimming removed 6 bases at V and 14 bases at J, with 22 bases between. This CDR3 contains 13 residues. CDR3 protein: CASSPSGPLGGTF. CDR3 coding DNA: TGTGCCAGCAGCCCATCGGGGCCCCTCGGTGGTACCTTC.

This clone was observed once. The chain carries TRBV19 and TRBJ2-2, with D possibly being TRBD1 (5 bases). CDR3 length equals 17 residues. Germline CDR1 reads LNHDA; CDR2 reads SQIVND (reference sequence). V was clipped by 2 bases and J by 7 bases, with 20 bases between them. CDR3 nucleotide sequence: TGTGCCAGTAGTATACCCCCAGGCAGGGAAGGTATCGGGGAGCTGTTTTTT. It specifies CASSIPPGREGIGELFF.

CDR3 coding DNA: TGTGCCAGCAGCCCGCCAGGGGCGGTCGATCAGCCCCAGCATTTT. Its translation: CASSPPGAVDQPQHF. This chain links TRBV28 with TRBJ1-5, with a tentative D call TRBD1 (6 bases). Germline V gene sequence: CDR1 MDHEN, CDR2 SYDVKM. V lost 6 bases and J 5 bases, leaving 17 bases between the germline ends. The CDR3 is made up of 15 amino acids.

This clone was observed a handful of times. The rearrangement uses TRBV28 and TRBJ1-5; D is unresolved. The germline V gene has CDR1 MDHEN and CDR2 SYDVKM. The CDR3 spans 12 residues. The CDR3 DNA reads TGTTGTTCGGGGTATGGCAATCAGCCCCAGCATTTT. This codes for CCSGYGNQPQHF.

The count of this clone is one. CDR3 bases: TGTGCCACCCTGGGAGGCTATGGCTACACCTTC. Its protein is CATLGGYGYTF. The chain links TRBV7-9 to TRBJ1-2; no clear D. The CDR3 consists of 11 residues. Germline V gene sequence: CDR1 SEHNR, CDR2 FQNEAQ (reference sequence). Deletions cut 10 bases from V and 4 bases from J, with 10 bases between.

The chain recombines TRBV19 with TRBJ2-3; D perhaps matches TRBD1 (6 bases). Looked up from germline, CDR1 is LNHDA and CDR2 is SQIVND (reference sequence). Trimming removed 5 bases from V and 4 bases from J, with 10 bases in between. The CDR3 has 13 residues. CDR3 residues: CASSLGQPDTQYF. CDR3 DNA: TGTGCCAGTAGTCTCGGACAGCCAGATACGCAGTATTTT.

As DNA, the CDR3 is TGTGCCAGCAGCTTGGGTGGTGCCAGGGTCTACGAGCAGTACTTC. Translated, it gives CASSLGGARVYEQYF. This chain links TRBV5-6 with TRBJ2-7; maybe TRBD1 (5 bases). V was shortened by 0 bases and J by 3 bases, with 13 bases between the two germline ends. This CDR3 spans 15 amino acids. Germline V gene sequence: CDR1 SGHDT, CDR2 YYEEEE.

The chain combines TRBV5-5 with TRBJ2-7, with 11 bases that match TRBD2. The trim removed 3 bases at V and 4 bases at J, leaving 9 bases unmatched. Germline V gives CDR1 SGHKS, CDR2 YYEKEE (reference sequence). CDR3 length: 16 residues. CDR3 nucleotide sequence: TGTGCCAGCAGCTCACTCTGGACTAGCGGGTCATACGAGCAGTACTTC. This encodes CASSSLWTSGSYEQYF.